These T cell receptor beta chains were read from a single sample in a study of blood T cell repertoires in COVID-19. TCRdb keeps only in-frame clones here, not all; method: immunoSEQ multiplex PCR. The sample lists 45,000 to 55,000 clones, roughly 80% occurring once. The sequenced sample was peripheral blood. The receptor source for this set is a human donor in a cohort sampled during active COVID-19. The CDR3 runs from the conserved cysteine through the conserved F or W. Each record gives: V gene, clone size, D gene, J gene, CDR3 DNA, CDR3 protein. D genes are given only for firm matches. Size values are once, few and many counts, or a class for expanded clones, and some rows have none.

>TRBV19|.|.|TRBJ2-7
TGTGCCAGTAGCGGTCCCCCGGGAGTTCACGAGCAGTACTTC
CASSGPPGVHEQYF
>TRBV28|once|TRBD1|TRBJ1-2
TGTGCCAGCAGTTCCTCCGGGACAGTCCCCTATGGCTACACCTTC
CASSSSGTVPYGYTF
>TRBV30|.|TRBD2|TRBJ2-5
TGTGCCTGGAACCGACTAGCCCGAGTGGAGACCCAGTACTTC
CAWNRLARVETQYF
>TRBV5-4|.|TRBD1|TRBJ2-2
TGTGCCAGCAGCCCCCTACAGGGGGCGATCGGGGAGCTGTTTTTT
CASSPLQGAIGELFF
>TRBV7-9|.|.|TRBJ1-1
TGTGCCAGCAGCTTAGAACAGAACACTGAAGCTTTCTTT
CASSLEQNTEAFF
>TRBV7-3|once|.|TRBJ1-2
TGTGCCAGCAGCCCCCAGAGCGGCAGTCGGGCGCGTGGCTACACCTTC
CASSPQSGSRARGYTF
>TRBV29-1|.|.|TRBJ2-1
TGCAGCGTTGAAGCCAGAGACAGGAGCTCCTACAATGAGCAGTTCTTC
CSVEARDRSSYNEQFF
>TRBV5-1|few|TRBD1|TRBJ2-7
TGCGCCAGCAGCTCCCGACAGGGGGCCTACGAGCAGTACTTC
CASSSRQGAYEQYF
>TRBV5-1|.|TRBD1|TRBJ1-4
TGCGCCAGCAGCTTGGGGGACAGGGCAACTAATGAAAAACTGTTTTTT
CASSLGDRATNEKLFF
>TRBV6-5|.|.|TRBJ2-3
TGTGCCAGCACAGGGGGCACAGATACGCAGTATTTT
CASTGGTDTQYF
>TRBV6-2/TRBV6-3|.|TRBD2|TRBJ2-3
TGTGCCAGCAGTCCACTGACGGGGGGATACACAGATACGCAGTATTTT
CASSPLTGGYTDTQYF
>TRBV6-1|.|.|TRBJ1-3
TGTGCCAGCAGTGAAGCGCTGGGACAAAGATCTGGAAACACCATATATTTT
CASSEALGQRSGNTIYF
>TRBV4-1|.|.|TRBJ1-1
TGCGCCAGCAGCCAAAGAGTGAACACTGAAGCTTTCTTT
CASSQRVNTEAFF
>TRBV27|.|.|TRBJ1-6
TGTGCCAGCAGTTTAGTGTCTTCACGAGGGAATTCACCCCTCCACTTT
CASSLVSSRGNSPLHF
>TRBV27|once|.|TRBJ2-7
TGTGCCAGCAGTTCCCGGGACTTTCGTCTTGAGCAGTACTTC
CASSSRDFRLEQYF
>TRBV20-1|few|TRBD1|TRBJ1-1
TGCAGTGTAAGACAGGGGACTGAAGCTTTCTTT
CSVRQGTEAFF
>TRBV12-5|.|TRBD1|TRBJ1-4
TGTGCTAGTGGTTTGGACAGGGGGGGTGAAAAACTGTTTTTT
CASGLDRGGEKLFF